This is a list of T cell receptor beta chains from one sample in a study of cytomegalovirus exposure and HLA in healthy donors. The table came from immunoSEQ multiplex PCR; TCRdb's copy has only in-frame clones and leaves some out. Among some 190,000 clones listed, about 80% were seen once. Input material: PBMCs. The receptors were sampled from a woman aged 35 to 49 in good health and CMV-seronegative. Each CDR3 is given with its conserved first and last residue. Fields, in order: CDR3 protein, CDR3 DNA, clone size, J gene, V gene, D gene. D genes are given only for firm matches. Clone size is stated in some rows and not others, as once, few, many or a class when expanded.

CASSWSGYRGDTEAFF,TGTGCCAGTAGTTGGAGCGGGTACAGGGGTGACACTGAAGCTTTCTTT,.,TRBJ1-1,TRBV19,TRBD1
CASAGGLGSGGYTF,TGTGCCAGCGCGGGGGGGCTTGGGTCGGGGGGCTACACCTTC,.,TRBJ1-2,TRBV2,.
CASSLDAGGQETQYF,TGTGCCAGCAGCTTGGACGCGGGAGGCCAAGAGACCCAGTACTTC,few,TRBJ2-5,TRBV5-4,TRBD2
CASSWRELAGGGEQFF,TGTGCCAGCAGCTGGAGGGAACTAGCGGGAGGCGGTGAGCAGTTCTTC,.,TRBJ2-1,TRBV5-4,TRBD2
CASSPTGSNTEAFF,TGTGCCAGCAGCCCGACAGGTTCCAACACTGAAGCTTTCTTT,.,TRBJ1-1,TRBV7-2,.
CATLNRENTEAFF,TGTGCCACCCTAAACAGGGAGAACACTGAAGCTTTCTTT,.,TRBJ1-1,TRBV19,.
CASRAGTVTDTQYF,TGTGCCAGCAGAGCCGGGACAGTAACAGATACGCAGTATTTT,.,TRBJ2-3,TRBV2,TRBD1
CAWSPVGNTIYF,TGTGCCTGGAGTCCCGTCGGAAACACCATATATTTT,.,TRBJ1-3,TRBV30,.
CASSASGTTDTQYF,TGTGCCAGCAGCGCCAGCGGGACCACAGATACGCAGTATTTT,.,TRBJ2-3,TRBV27,TRBD2
CATTRGHGMNTEAFF,TGTGCCACCACTAGGGGGCACGGGATGAACACTGAAGCTTTCTTT,.,TRBJ1-1,TRBV19,TRBD1
CASSPRTAPSTDTQYF,TGTGCCAGCAGCCCTAGGACAGCCCCAAGCACAGATACGCAGTATTTT,.,TRBJ2-3,TRBV5-4,.
CAIPGQEISNTGELFF,TGTGCCATCCCGGGACAGGAGATTTCGAACACCGGGGAGCTGTTTTTT,.,TRBJ2-2,TRBV28,TRBD1
CASSQEANQPQHF,TGCGCCAGCAGCCAAGAGGCCAATCAGCCCCAGCATTTT,.,TRBJ1-5,TRBV4-1,.
CASSSGQGPLKYGYTF,TGTGCCAGCTCATCTGGACAGGGGCCGTTGAAATATGGCTACACCTTC,.,TRBJ1-2,TRBV18,TRBD1
CASSIDQEGSGELFF,TGTGCCAGTAGTATAGATCAGGAGGGTTCCGGGGAGCTGTTTTTT,.,TRBJ2-2,TRBV19,.
CSVMGTGDDYNSYEQYF,TGCAGCGTTATGGGGACAGGCGACGACTATAACTCCTACGAGCAGTACTTC,few,TRBJ2-7,TRBV29-1,TRBD1
CASSLGGASGANVLTF,TGCGCCAGCAGCTTGGGGGGCGCTTCGGGGGCCAACGTCCTGACTTTC,.,TRBJ2-6,TRBV5-1,.
CASSLEGLQPYNEQFF,TGTGCCAGCAGCTTAGAGGGACTCCAGCCCTACAATGAGCAGTTCTTC,.,TRBJ2-1,TRBV7-3,.
CSGWDNRYTEAFF,TGCAGCGGGTGGGACAATCGTTACACTGAAGCTTTCTTT,few,TRBJ1-1,TRBV29-1,.
CASSPVTTGPQHF,TGTGCCAGCTCACCCGTAACGACAGGGCCCCAGCATTTT,few,TRBJ1-5,TRBV18,.
CASSLIRNNEQFF,TGTGCCAGCAGCTTAATCAGGAACAATGAGCAGTTCTTC,.,TRBJ2-1,TRBV11-2,.
CASSLQGPPETQYF,TGTGCTAGCAGCCTACAGGGCCCTCCAGAGACCCAGTACTTC,few,TRBJ2-5,TRBV7-7,.
CASSEIGGRPNTEAFF,TGTGCCAGCAGTGAAATCGGGGGACGCCCGAACACTGAAGCTTTCTTT,.,TRBJ1-1,TRBV2,.
CASSAYRGEGTEAFF,TGTGCCAGCAGCGCATACAGGGGCGAGGGTACTGAAGCTTTCTTT,.,TRBJ1-1,TRBV11-3,TRBD1
CASSLGTGEREKLFF,TGTGCCAGCAGCTTAGGAACAGGGGAGAGGGAAAAACTGTTTTTT,.,TRBJ1-4,TRBV13,TRBD1
CASSLDKNQPQHF,TGCGCCAGCAGCCTGGACAAGAACCAGCCCCAGCATTTT,.,TRBJ1-5,TRBV4-1,.
CSVESSSGRTDTQYF,TGCAGCGTTGAATCGTCTAGCGGGAGAACAGATACGCAGTATTTT,.,TRBJ2-3,TRBV29-1,TRBD2
CASSVSLGDRGRYEQYF,TGTGCCAGCAGCGTGTCGTTAGGGGACAGGGGAAGGTACGAGCAGTACTTC,.,TRBJ2-7,TRBV9,TRBD1
CAISESDSGGQFF,TGTGCCATCAGTGAGTCCGACTCGGGGGGGCAGTTCTTC,.,TRBJ2-1,TRBV10-3,TRBD2
CASSLGGRTNEKLFF,TGTGCCAGCAGCTTAGGGGGCCGAACGAATGAAAAACTGTTTTTT,.,TRBJ1-4,TRBV7-2,.
CASSITGGDADTQYF,TGTGCCAGCTCCATAACCGGGGGGGACGCAGATACGCAGTATTTT,few,TRBJ2-3,TRBV18,TRBD2
CASSQDRGQTYSPLHF,TGCGCCAGCAGCCAAGATCGGGGACAGACCTATTCACCCCTCCACTTT,.,TRBJ1-6,TRBV4-3,TRBD1
CASSFVGTHEKLFF,TGTGCCAGCAGTTTCGTAGGGACTCATGAAAAACTGTTTTTT,.,TRBJ1-4,TRBV27,.
CASSDPGGYNEQFF,TGTGCCAGCAGTGACCCCGGCGGCTACAATGAGCAGTTCTTC,.,TRBJ2-1,TRBV6-5,.
CASSPRSGHLNTEAFF,TGTGCCAGCTCACCACGCTCGGGACACCTGAACACTGAAGCTTTCTTT,.,TRBJ1-1,TRBV18,.
CASKSGSSGEQYF,TGTGCCAGTAAAAGCGGGAGCTCGGGCGAGCAGTACTTC,.,TRBJ2-7,TRBV2,TRBD2
CASSIMGQGRGYGYTF,TGTGCCAGTAGTATAATGGGACAGGGCCGCGGGTATGGCTACACCTTC,few,TRBJ1-2,TRBV19,TRBD1
CASSHADELDNEQFF,TGCGCCAGCAGTCATGCGGATGAGTTGGACAATGAGCAGTTCTTC,.,TRBJ2-1,TRBV23-1,.